This record covers a single T cell receptor beta chain. Its recognized antigen is unknown. No clone much larger than this one lies a single base away; base qualities are absent. The data derive from a study of cytomegalovirus exposure and HLA in healthy donors (dated by TCRdb to the late 2010s). About the investigation overall: According to an earlier analysis of around 600 of the donors, about 179 million T cells yielded roughly 100 million unique TCR beta sequences and about 300 Gb of sequence data. An early release covering just under 650 HLA-typed donors comprised approximately 300 gigabases of sequencing data and about 90 million unique TCR sequences. Among the approximately 400 genotyped donors, about 83% belonged to the genetic ancestry cluster associated with self-reported Caucasian donors. The study aimed to test whether signatures of past pathogen exposure could be identified by cataloging public T cell receptors. The study profiled the T cell repertoires of about 640 subjects by immunosequencing and related them to cytomegalovirus serostatus. A separate validation cohort of approximately 120 different subjects was used in addition to the roughly 720-subject first cohort. To predict cytomegalovirus infection status, the study brought together high-throughput TCR immunosequencing, statistical association of individual TCRs with disease status, and machine learning. A later analysis re-analyzed previously published TCR beta repertoires from 660 or so donors and added high-resolution HLA genotyping to study TCR occurrence patterns. Rather than drawing on any new phenotypic data, the later analysis identified candidate immune exposures from TCR beta sequences and the way those sequences occurred across donors. An earlier analysis of about 600 of the donors used high-throughput TCR beta sequencing to judge whether each TCR beta V gene segment behaved as functional or pseudogenic. Alongside the repertoire data, information on donor age, sex, ethnicity and CMV serostatus was compiled. A later genetic analysis took genome-wide SNP genotypes for about three fifths of the 666 donors and used that subset as a discovery cohort. Every repertoire in the discovery cohort had been generated on one and the same sequencing platform. Class I and class II HLA loci were covered by the typing at four-digit resolution. The number of typed donors differed by locus: roughly 629-640 for A, B, C, DRB1 and DQB1; approximately 520 for DQA1; 606 for DPA1; and some 430 for DPB1. About five DR-DQ haplotypes were handled as single units for association and clustering, since linkage in the cohort was strong. Among almost 400 genotyped donors of the cohort, an average of approximately 250,000 unique TCR beta nucleotide sequences were sequenced per donor, around 20% of them non-productive. The paper's findings and limits, for the study overall: Sequencing depth was assumed to be roughly uniform across donors in the presence/absence analyses, though that assumption may not hold. The sequencing pipeline was judged likely to have produced a cluster of highly shared sequence variants as a technical artifact. V-gene and J-gene trimming of TCR beta chains was associated with a missense DCLRE1C variant in a later genetic analysis, and the association was replicated in an independent cohort. While some public TCRs were present in many individuals, most TCR sequences turned up only very rarely across donors. Most CMV-associated TCR beta chains appeared to be HLA-restricted in a later analysis, and the HLA associations seemed to be driven largely by CMV exposure. The cohort was sequenced for TCR beta chains only, and without alpha or paired-chain data the features that could be detected were limited. Some IMGT-functional V segments, including TRBV6-2 and TRBV6-3, could not be distinguished by the 87-base-pair reads and were therefore excluded. In a later analysis, TCR association rates were found to vary across HLA loci, with the most associated TCRs seen for DRB1 alleles and the fewest for HLA-C alleles. In a later analysis, HLA-associated TCR beta chains were found to be more clonally expanded and to have lower generation probabilities than equally common non-associated chains. HLA typing was unavailable for some donors at each locus, so association tests used only the typed subset. Correlated functional status among segregating V segments might be attributable to linkage disequilibrium, but an unknown experimental factor could not be ruled out. Several of the top co-occurrence clusters appeared to be linked to parvovirus B19, influenza, CMV and Epstein-Barr virus, according to a later analysis. In an earlier analysis of more than 450 of the donors, most TCR beta V segments were observed in productive rearrangements about 87% or about 30% of the time, broadly matching IMGT annotations. A further reported finding was that TCR beta sequences accurately predicted the HLA-A and HLA-B alleles for most subjects in the first cohort. Strong co-occurrence of HLA alleles, especially DR and DQ, made assigning TCR associations to individual alleles difficult. The only immune exposure information available for the cohort was CMV serostatus. Compared with the roughly 700-donor mean, donors in an Asian-associated ancestry cluster had fewer N-insertions in productive TCRs, according to a later genetic analysis. It was suggested by the authors that the approach could potentially be generalized to other disease states and immunological phenotypes. The study listed 150 to 200 TCR beta chains as associated with cytomegalovirus. The classifier was reported to diagnose cytomegalovirus status with high specificity and sensitivity in both the original cohort and the validation cohort. In vitro tests confirmed that a few of the cytomegalovirus-associated TCR beta chains recognize cytomegalovirus antigens. Roughly 17 rarely observed V segments, including chromosome 9 orphons, were excluded from the earlier analysis of about 610 of the donors because counts were too low. In a later analysis, 15,000 to 20,000 TCR beta sequences were associated with specific HLA alleles at a false discovery rate of 0.05.

In total, 630 or so healthy bone marrow donors made up the cohort. All cohort members were sampled while nominally healthy, although unrecorded immune exposures were likely present. The donor tested CMV seropositive and was one of the 289 seropositive cohort members. A peripheral blood sample was collected from each donor, and TCR beta sequencing was performed on peripheral blood mononuclear cells. Genomic DNA was extracted from the blood cell samples with the Qiagen DNeasy Blood Extraction Kit. Library creation used the immunoSEQ multiplex PCR assay. The multiplex PCR relied on a mix of 60 forward primers for TCR Vbeta segments and 13 reverse primers for TCR Jbeta segments. The CDR3 region of rearranged TCR beta genes was amplified from genomic DNA by a multiplex PCR assay. On the Illumina HiSeq System, the amplified TCR beta libraries were sequenced as 87-base-pair reads. Processing in the source paper ran as follows. In a later analysis, some 80 million unique TCR beta chains were counted across the roughly 610 repertoires, and roughly 9.9 million of these chains were shared by at least two donors. Raw reads were error-corrected and collapsed into unique sequences with a nearest-neighbor algorithm that merged closely related sequences to remove PCR and sequencing errors. To assign V, D and J gene segments, CDR3 sequences were aligned to IMGT reference sequences. For a sequence to be retained, a match of at least six nucleotides to both a V gene segment and a J gene segment was required. Rearrangements were called productive when the CDR3 lacked stop codons and stayed in frame with V and J; all others were non-productive. CDR3 was defined by IMGT convention, running from the second conserved V-encoded cysteine to the conserved J-encoded phenylalanine. Sequences without an unambiguous match to a single V gene segment were excluded from the earlier analysis of a few hundred of the donors. An earlier analysis of 587 of the donors called V segments functional above 56.7% productive rearrangements and segregating when the between-donor standard deviation exceeded 5%. A statistical classification framework was developed to diagnose cytomegalovirus status using the catalog of TCR beta chain sequences. In a later analysis, TCR nucleotide sequences were compared against IMGT/GENE-DB human TR gene sequences so that V and J genes could be assigned. In a later analysis, CDR3 sequences and most-parsimonious VDJ recombination scenarios were assigned using the TCRdist pipeline. In a later analysis, each TCR beta chain was defined by its CDR3 amino acid sequence together with its V-gene family, and reads without a unique V-gene family were excluded. To address suspected cross-contamination and a sequencing artifact, a later analysis removed 592 highly shared, low-generation-probability nucleotide sequences. In a later analysis, a clonal expansion index for each public chain was calculated from normalized within-repertoire ranks of inferred template counts. In a later analysis, generation probabilities were computed with a VDJ recombination model fitted to out-of-frame rearrangements, and the resulting probabilities were checked against IGoR. In a later analysis, TCR-TCR, TCR-HLA and TCR-CMV co-occurrence was scored with hypergeometric tests, and a repertoire-size bias correction was applied to TCR pairs. A later analysis estimated false discovery rates by permuting HLA or CMV assignments 20 times. In a later analysis, co-occurring TCRs were grouped using DBSCAN, with TCRdist sequence similarity added in when clustering inside HLA-allele-positive subsets. Repertoires with fewer than 30,000 or more than 120,000 public chains were left out of co-occurrence clustering, as were four to six repertoires with anomalous nucleotide sharing. This is the immuneACCESS table as TCRdb keeps it, with only in-frame sequences that have V and J called. A part of the clones is gone; compared with another copy, unresolved V genes explain less than half, and the rest is unexplained. V and J calls and clone size are copied from that table; D and trimming were computed from the DNA. The sample has roughly 120,000 clones on record, around 84% of them singletons. The top ten constitute approximately 3% of the sample.

There are 18 amino acids in the CDR3, from cysteine to phenylalanine inclusive. Only the CDR3 part of the read is kept: 54 bases, read in frame from the first base. The chain was built from TRBV21-1 and TRBJ2-1; the D call of TRBD2 is as the table states it, not checked on the DNA. TRBV21-1 is noted as a pseudogene. The sequencing input was PBMCs. The receptor's source is a woman younger than 30 in good health and CMV-seropositive. The DNA sequence is as follows: TGTGCCAGCAGCCTCGCCCAGCGGGGGGCCAACTCCTACAATGAGCAGTTCTTC. It is translated as CASSLAQRGANSYNEQFF.